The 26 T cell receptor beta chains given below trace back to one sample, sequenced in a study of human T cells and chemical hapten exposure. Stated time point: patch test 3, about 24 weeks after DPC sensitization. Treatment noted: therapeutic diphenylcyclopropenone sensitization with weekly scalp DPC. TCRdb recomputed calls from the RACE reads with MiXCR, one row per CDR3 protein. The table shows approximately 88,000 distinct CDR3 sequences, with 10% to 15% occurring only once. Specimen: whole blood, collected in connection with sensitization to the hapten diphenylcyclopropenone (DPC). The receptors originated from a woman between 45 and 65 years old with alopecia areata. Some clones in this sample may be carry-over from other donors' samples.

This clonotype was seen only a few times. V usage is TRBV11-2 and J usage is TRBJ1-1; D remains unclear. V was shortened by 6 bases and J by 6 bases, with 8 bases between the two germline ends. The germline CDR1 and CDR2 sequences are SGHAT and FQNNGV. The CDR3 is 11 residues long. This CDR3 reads CASSLSAEAFF. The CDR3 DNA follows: TGTGCCAGCAGTCTAAGCGCTGAAGCTTTCTTT. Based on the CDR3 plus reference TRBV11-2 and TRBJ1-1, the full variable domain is EAGVAQSPRYKIIEKRQSVAFWCNPISGHATLYWYQQILGQGPKLLIQFQNNGVVDDSQLPKDRFSAERLKGVDSTLKIQPAKLEDSAVYLCASSLSAEAFFGQGTRLTVV.

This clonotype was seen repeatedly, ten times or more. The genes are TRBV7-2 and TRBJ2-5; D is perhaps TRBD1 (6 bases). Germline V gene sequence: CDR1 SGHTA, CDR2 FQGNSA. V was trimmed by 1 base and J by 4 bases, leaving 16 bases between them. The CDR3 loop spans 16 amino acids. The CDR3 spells CASSLVLGAGSETQYF. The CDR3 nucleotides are TGTGCCAGCAGCTTAGTGTTGGGGGCTGGTTCAGAGACCCAGTACTTC.

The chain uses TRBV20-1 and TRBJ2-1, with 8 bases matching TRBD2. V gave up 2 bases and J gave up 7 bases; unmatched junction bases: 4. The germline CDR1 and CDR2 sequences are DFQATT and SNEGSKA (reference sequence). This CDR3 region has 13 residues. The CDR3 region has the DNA TGCAGTGCTAGACTAGCGGGTCTTAATGAGCAGTTCTTC. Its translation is CSARLAGLNEQFF.

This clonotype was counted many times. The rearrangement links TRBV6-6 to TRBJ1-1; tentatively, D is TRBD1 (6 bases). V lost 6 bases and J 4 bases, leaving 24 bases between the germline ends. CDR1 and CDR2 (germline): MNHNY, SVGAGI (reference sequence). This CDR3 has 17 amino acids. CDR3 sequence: CASRPRQAIPVFTEAFF. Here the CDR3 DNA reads TGTGCCAGCAGACCCCGACAGGCAATTCCCGTCTTCACTGAAGCTTTCTTT.

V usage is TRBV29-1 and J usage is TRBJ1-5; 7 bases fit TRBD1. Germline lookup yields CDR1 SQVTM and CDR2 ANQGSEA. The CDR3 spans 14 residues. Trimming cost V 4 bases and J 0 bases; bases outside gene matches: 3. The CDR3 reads CSVGDSRSNQPQHF. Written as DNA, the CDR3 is TGCAGCGTTGGGGACAGTCGTAGCAATCAGCCCCAGCATTTT.

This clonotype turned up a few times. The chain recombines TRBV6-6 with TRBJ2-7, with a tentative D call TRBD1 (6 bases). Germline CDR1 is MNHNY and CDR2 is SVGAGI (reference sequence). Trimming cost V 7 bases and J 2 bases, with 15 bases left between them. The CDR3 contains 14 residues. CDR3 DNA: TGTGCCAGCACCTCATCGGACAGTACCTACGAGCAGTACTTC. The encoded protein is CASTSSDSTYEQYF.

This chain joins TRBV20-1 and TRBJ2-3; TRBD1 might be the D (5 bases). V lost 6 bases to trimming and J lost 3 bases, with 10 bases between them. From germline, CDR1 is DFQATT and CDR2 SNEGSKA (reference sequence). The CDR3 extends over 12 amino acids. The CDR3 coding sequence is TGCAGTGCAACGAGACAGACAGATACGCAGTATTTT. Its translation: CSATRQTDTQYF.

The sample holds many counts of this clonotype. Here the CDR3 reads CASSVQASNEKLFF. For the CDR3, the DNA is TGTGCCAGCAGCGTCCAGGCTTCTAATGAAAAACTGTTTTTT. The chain couples TRBV9 to TRBJ1-4, with D unclear. CDR3 length: 14 amino acids. CDR1 and CDR2 (germline): SGDLS, YYNGEE. V was clipped by 2 bases and J by 3 bases, with 8 bases between them.

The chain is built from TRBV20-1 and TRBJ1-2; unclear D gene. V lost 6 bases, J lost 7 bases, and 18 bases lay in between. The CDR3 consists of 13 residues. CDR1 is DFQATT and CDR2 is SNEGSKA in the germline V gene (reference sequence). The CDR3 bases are TGCAGTGCCCGAGTCGAGTCTTACTGTGGCTACACCTTC. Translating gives CSARVESYCGYTF.

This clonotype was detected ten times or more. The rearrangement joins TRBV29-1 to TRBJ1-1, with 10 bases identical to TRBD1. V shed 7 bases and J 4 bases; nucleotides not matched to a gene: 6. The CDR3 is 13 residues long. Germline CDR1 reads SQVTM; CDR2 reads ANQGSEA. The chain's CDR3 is CSGATGGRTEAFF. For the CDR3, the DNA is TGCAGCGGGGCGACAGGGGGCCGCACTGAAGCTTTCTTT.

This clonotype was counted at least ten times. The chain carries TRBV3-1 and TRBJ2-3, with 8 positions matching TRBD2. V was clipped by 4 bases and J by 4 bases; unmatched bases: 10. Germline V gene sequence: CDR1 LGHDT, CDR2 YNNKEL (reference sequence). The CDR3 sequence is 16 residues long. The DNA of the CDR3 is TGTGCCAGCAGCCTCCTCAGCGGGAGTGGCCCAGATACGCAGTATTTT. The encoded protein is CASSLLSGSGPDTQYF.

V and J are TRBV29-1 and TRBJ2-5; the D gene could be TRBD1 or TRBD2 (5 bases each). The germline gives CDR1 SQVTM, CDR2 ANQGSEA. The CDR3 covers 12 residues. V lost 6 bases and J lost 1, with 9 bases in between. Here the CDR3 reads CSVKGTQETQYF. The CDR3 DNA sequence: TGCAGCGTGAAGGGGACCCAAGAGACCCAGTACTTC.

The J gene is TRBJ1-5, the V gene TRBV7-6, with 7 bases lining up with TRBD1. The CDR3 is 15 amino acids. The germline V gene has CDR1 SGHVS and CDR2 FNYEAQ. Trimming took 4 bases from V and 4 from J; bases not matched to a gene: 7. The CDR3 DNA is TGTGCCAGCAGCTCCAGGGGGGGCTTAAATCAGCCCCAGCATTTT. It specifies CASSSRGGLNQPQHF. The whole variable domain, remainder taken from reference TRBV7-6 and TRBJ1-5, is GAGVSQSPRYKVTKRGQDVALRCDPISGHVSLYWYRQALGQGPEFLTYFNYEAQQDKSGLPNDRFSAERPEGSISTLTIQRTEQRDSAMYRCASSSRGGLNQPQHFGDGTRLSIL.

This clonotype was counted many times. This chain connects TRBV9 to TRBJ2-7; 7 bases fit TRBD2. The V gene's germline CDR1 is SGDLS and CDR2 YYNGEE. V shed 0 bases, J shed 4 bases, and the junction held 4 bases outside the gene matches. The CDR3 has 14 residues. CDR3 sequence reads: CASSVAPSGYEQYF. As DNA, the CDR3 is TGTGCCAGCAGCGTAGCTCCTAGCGGATACGAGCAGTACTTC.

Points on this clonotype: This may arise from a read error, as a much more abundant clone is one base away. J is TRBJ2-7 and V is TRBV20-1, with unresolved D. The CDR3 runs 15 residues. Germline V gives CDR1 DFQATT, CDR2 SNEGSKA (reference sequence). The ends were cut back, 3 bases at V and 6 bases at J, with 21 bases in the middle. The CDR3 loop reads CSARYTAESTCEQYF. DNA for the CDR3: TGCAGTGCTAGGTATACGGCCGAGAGTACCTGCGAGCAGTACTTC.

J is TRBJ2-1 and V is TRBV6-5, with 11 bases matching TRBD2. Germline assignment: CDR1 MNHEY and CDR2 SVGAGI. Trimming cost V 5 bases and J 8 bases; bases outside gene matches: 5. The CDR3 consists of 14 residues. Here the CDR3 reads CASSMGLAVYEQFF. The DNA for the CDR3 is TGTGCCAGCAGTATGGGACTAGCGGTCTATGAGCAGTTCTTC.

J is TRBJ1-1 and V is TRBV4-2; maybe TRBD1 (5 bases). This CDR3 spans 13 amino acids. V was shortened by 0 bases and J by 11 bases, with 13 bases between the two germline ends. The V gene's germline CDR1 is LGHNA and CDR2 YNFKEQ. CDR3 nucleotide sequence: TGTGCCAGCAGCCAAGATCAACGGGGGGATGCTTTCTTT. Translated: CASSQDQRGDAFF.

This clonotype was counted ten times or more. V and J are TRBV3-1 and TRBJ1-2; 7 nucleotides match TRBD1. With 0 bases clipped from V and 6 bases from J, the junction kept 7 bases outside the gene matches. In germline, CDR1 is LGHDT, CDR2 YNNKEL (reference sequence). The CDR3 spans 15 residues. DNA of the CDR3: TGTGCCAGCAGCCAAGATGGGAGGGGGCACAATGGCTACACCTTC. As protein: CASSQDGRGHNGYTF. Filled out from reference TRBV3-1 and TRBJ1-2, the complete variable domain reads DTAVSQTPKYLVTQMGNDKSIKCEQNLGHDTMYWYKQDSKKFLKIMFSYNNKELIINETVPNRFSPKSPDKAHLNLHINSLELGDSAVYFCASSQDGRGHNGYTFGSGTRLTVV.

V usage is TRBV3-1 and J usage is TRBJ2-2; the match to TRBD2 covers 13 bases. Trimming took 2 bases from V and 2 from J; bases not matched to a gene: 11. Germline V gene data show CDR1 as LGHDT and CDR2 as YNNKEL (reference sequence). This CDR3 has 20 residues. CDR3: CASSQTPGLAGSLNTGELFF. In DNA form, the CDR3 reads TGTGCCAGCAGCCAAACCCCGGGACTAGCGGGATCCCTAAACACCGGGGAGCTGTTTTTT. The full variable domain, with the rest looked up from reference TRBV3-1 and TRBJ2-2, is DTAVSQTPKYLVTQMGNDKSIKCEQNLGHDTMYWYKQDSKKFLKIMFSYNNKELIINETVPNRFSPKSPDKAHLNLHINSLELGDSAVYFCASSQTPGLAGSLNTGELFFGEGSRLTVL.

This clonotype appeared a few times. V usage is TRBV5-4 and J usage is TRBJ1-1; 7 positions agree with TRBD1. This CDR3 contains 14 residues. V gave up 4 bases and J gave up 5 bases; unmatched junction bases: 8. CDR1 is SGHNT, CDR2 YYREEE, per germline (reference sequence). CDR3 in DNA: TGTGCCAGCAGCGGCGACGCAGGGGGGACTGAAGCTTTCTTT. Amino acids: CASSGDAGGTEAFF.

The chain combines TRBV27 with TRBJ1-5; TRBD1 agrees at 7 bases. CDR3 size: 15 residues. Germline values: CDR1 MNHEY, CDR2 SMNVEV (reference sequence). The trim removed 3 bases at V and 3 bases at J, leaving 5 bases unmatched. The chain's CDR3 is CASSLTGSTNQPQHF. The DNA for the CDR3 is TGTGCCAGCAGTTTGACAGGGTCGACCAATCAGCCCCAGCATTTT.

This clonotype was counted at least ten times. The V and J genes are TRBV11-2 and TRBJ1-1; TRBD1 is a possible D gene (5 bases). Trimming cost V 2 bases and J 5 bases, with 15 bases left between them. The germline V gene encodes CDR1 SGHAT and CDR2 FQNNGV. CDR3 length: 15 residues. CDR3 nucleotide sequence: TGTGCCAGCAGCTTACTACGGCCAGGGAGGACTGAAGCTTTCTTT. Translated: CASSLLRPGRTEAFF.

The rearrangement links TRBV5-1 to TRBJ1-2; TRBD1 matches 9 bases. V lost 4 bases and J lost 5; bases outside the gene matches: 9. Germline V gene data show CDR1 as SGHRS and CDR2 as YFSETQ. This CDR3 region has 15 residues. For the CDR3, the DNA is TGCGCCAGCAGCGAAACCGGACAGGGGTTGTATGGCTACACCTTC. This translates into CASSETGQGLYGYTF.

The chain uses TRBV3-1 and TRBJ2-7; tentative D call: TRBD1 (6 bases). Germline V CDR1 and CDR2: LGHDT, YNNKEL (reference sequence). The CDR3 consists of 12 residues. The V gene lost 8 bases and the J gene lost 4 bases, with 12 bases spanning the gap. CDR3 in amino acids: CASGQNTYEQYF. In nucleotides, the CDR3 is TGTGCCAGCGGACAGAACACTTACGAGCAGTACTTC.

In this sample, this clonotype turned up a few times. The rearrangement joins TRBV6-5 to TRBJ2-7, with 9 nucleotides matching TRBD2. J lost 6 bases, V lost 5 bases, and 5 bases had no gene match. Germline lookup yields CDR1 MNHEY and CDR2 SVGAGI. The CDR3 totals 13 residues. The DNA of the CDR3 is TGTGCCAGCAGTCAGGGACTAGCCGGCGAGCAGTACTTC. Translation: CASSQGLAGEQYF.

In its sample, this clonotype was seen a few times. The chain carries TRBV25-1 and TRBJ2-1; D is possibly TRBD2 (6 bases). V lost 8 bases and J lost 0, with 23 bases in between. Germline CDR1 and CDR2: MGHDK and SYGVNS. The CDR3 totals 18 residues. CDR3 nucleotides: TGTGCCAGCGTAGGAGGTGTAAGGGGACTTAGCTCCTACAATGAGCAGTTCTTC. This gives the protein CASVGGVRGLSSYNEQFF. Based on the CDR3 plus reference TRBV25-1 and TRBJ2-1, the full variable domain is EADIYQTPRYLVIGTGKKITLECSQTMGHDKMYWYQQDPGMELHLIHYSYGVNSTEKGDLSSESTVSRIRTEHFPLTLESARPSHTSQYLCASVGGVRGLSSYNEQFFGPGTRLTVL.